This TCR beta chain was recorded in a study of metastatic and nonmetastatic thyroid tumors. On the study more broadly: Repertoire comparisons spanned blood and tumor or nodule tissue from malignant and benign thyroid patients.

Study processing details: The authors used CDR3 differences across clinicopathological groups to build a distant-metastasis classifier for papillary thyroid cancer. TCRdb reanalyzed the PCR reads via MiXCR. None of the V and J calls come from the authors' own analysis; TCRdb made them. The table has some 45,000 clones, over 10% seen once. Every patient was untreated before thyroid surgery. The CDR3 runs to 13 residues. Germline CDR1 SGHDT, CDR2 YYEEEE. V was shortened by 4 bases and J by 8 bases, with 12 bases between the two germline ends. This clone was found a few times. Its antigen is still unknown. Findings and limits, study-wide: When malignant thyroid tumors were compared with benign nodules, TCR beta diversity was reportedly significantly higher in the malignant tumors. This held in both blood and tumor samples.

V and J are TRBV5-6 and TRBJ2-2; the D gene is possibly TRBD2 (6 bases). Sequencing was carried out using blood. This receptor was obtained from a male donor with papillary thyroid cancer or a benign thyroid nodule (not recorded which). Some clones in this sample may be carry-over from other donors' samples. DNA of the CDR3: TGTGCCAGCAGCACCGGGACTCTGGGGGAGCTGTTTTTT. This translates into CASSTGTLGELFF.